A single sample is the source of the 9 T cell receptor beta chains below, sequenced in a study of CD8+ T cells in alopecia areata. Sequencing relied on a cDNA template that was reverse transcribed from extracted RNA. Using immunoSEQ multiplex PCR, the repertoire was profiled, and TCRdb retains in-frame clones only, with some absent. The sample lists around 50,000 clones, about 96% occurring once. The sample consisted of CD8+ T cells sorted from blood, taken at week 0. These receptors all come from a human donor with alopecia areata.

This sequence joins TRBV29-1 and TRBJ2-3; D is tentatively TRBD1 or TRBD2 (6 bases each). From germline, CDR1 is SQVTM and CDR2 ANQGSEA. The CDR3 consists of 14 residues. Trimming removed 3 bases at V and 3 bases at J, with 13 bases between. The chain's CDR3 is CSVDLGGPTDTQYF. For the CDR3, the DNA is TGCAGCGTTGACCTTGGGGGGCCGACAGATACGCAGTATTTT.

The chain employs TRBV7-9 and TRBJ1-2, with 8 bases identical to TRBD1. CDR3 length: 13 residues. From germline, CDR1 is SEHNR and CDR2 FQNEAQ (reference sequence). V lost 5 bases, J lost 8 bases, and 7 bases stayed unmatched. The CDR3 loop is CASSGGTGWGYTF. The CDR3 DNA sequence: TGTGCCAGCAGCGGAGGGACAGGATGGGGCTACACCTTC. The whole variable domain, filled in from reference TRBV7-9 and TRBJ1-2, reads DTGVSQNPRHKITKRGQNVTFRCDPISEHNRLYWYRQTLGQGPEFLTYFQNEAQLEKSRLLSDRFSAERPKGSFSTLEIQRTEQGDSAMYLCASSGGTGWGYTFGSGTRLTVV.

The chain combines TRBV27 with TRBJ1-6; D is undetermined. In germline, CDR1 is MNHEY, CDR2 SMNVEV (reference sequence). CDR3 size: 15 residues. Trimming removed 6 bases from V and 10 bases from J, with 19 bases in between. DNA of the CDR3: TGTGCCAGCAGGGGGTTTGTTGGTATTTGGTCACCCCTCCACTTT. Its protein is CASRGFVGIWSPLHF.

This chain links TRBV7-9 with TRBJ2-7, with D possibly matching TRBD1 (5 bases). This CDR3 is 14 amino acids long. Per the germline V gene, CDR1 is SEHNR and CDR2 is FQNEAQ (reference sequence). V shed 8 bases and J shed 2 bases, with 16 bases lying between them. The CDR3 DNA follows: TGTGCCAGCTCCTACGCGGACACAGCCTACGAGCAGTACTTC. Its protein is CASSYADTAYEQYF. Combining the CDR3 with reference TRBV7-9 and TRBJ2-7 gives the whole variable domain DTGVSQNPRHKITKRGQNVTFRCDPISEHNRLYWYRQTLGQGPEFLTYFQNEAQLEKSRLLSDRFSAERPKGSFSTLEIQRTEQGDSAMYLCASSYADTAYEQYFGPGTRLTVT.

This sequence joins TRBV27 and TRBJ2-1; TRBD2 aligns across 11 bases. This CDR3 has 15 residues. CDR1 is MNHEY and CDR2 is SMNVEV in the germline V gene (reference sequence). V trimming: 4 bases; J trimming: 7 bases; junction bases outside the gene matches: 6. The CDR3 region is CASSSHASGGNEQFF. The CDR3 DNA reads as TGTGCCAGCAGTTCCCACGCTAGCGGGGGGAATGAGCAGTTCTTC.

The chain has TRBV5-6 and TRBJ2-1; D is possibly TRBD1 or TRBD2 (5 bases each). The CDR3 runs to 15 residues. V dropped 1 base and J dropped 5 bases, with 13 bases sitting between them. Germline CDR1 and CDR2: SGHDT and YYEEEE. The CDR3 coding sequence is TGTGCCAGCAGCTTGTGGGACGGGCCGGACAATGAGCAGTTCTTC. This encodes CASSLWDGPDNEQFF.

The rearrangement links TRBV4-1 to TRBJ2-2; 7 bases are a match to TRBD2. In germline, CDR1 is MGHRA, CDR2 YSYEKL. After removal of 8 bases from V and 4 bases from J, the junction contained 13 bases not matched to a gene. This CDR3 has 16 amino acids. The CDR3 DNA follows: TGCGCCAGCCGGGGGGAGGGTACGGCTTTCACCGGGGAGCTGTTTTTT. It codes for CASRGEGTAFTGELFF.

The chain links TRBV7-8 to TRBJ1-1; the match to TRBD1 covers 7 bases. This CDR3 is 16 amino acids long. Germline lookup yields CDR1 SGHVS and CDR2 FQNEAQ. The V and J ends lost 2 bases and 4 bases, in that order; junction bases with no gene match: 10. The CDR3 loop is CASSLSVRDRFTEAFF. CDR3 DNA: TGTGCCAGCAGCTTATCGGTGCGGGACAGATTCACTGAAGCTTTCTTT.

The chain links TRBV12-5 to TRBJ2-6, with D possibly being TRBD1 (6 bases). The germline gives CDR1 LGHNT, CDR2 FRNRAP. There are 16 residues in the CDR3. V was shortened by 1 base and J by 2 bases, with 9 bases between the two germline ends. The CDR3 DNA reads as TGTGCTAGTGGTTTGGGCAGGGGAACTGGGGCCAACGTCCTGACTTTC. Translating gives CASGLGRGTGANVLTF.